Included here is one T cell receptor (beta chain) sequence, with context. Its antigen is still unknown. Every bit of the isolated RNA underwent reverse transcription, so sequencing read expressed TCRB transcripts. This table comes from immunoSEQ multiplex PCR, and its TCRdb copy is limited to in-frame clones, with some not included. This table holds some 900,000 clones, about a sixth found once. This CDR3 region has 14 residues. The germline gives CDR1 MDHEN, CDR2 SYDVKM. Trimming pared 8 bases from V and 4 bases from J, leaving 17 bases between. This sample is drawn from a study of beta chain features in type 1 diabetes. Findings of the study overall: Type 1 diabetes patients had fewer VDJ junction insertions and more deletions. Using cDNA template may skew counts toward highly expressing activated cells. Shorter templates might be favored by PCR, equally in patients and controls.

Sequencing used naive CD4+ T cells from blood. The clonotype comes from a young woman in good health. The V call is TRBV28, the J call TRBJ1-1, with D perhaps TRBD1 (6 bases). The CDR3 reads CASGRQGLSTEAFF. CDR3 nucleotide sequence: TGTGCCAGCGGGCGTCAGGGGTTGAGCACTGAAGCTTTCTTT. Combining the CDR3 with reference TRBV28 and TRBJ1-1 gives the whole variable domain DVKVTQSSRYLVKRTGEKVFLECVQDMDHENMFWYRQDPGLGLRLIYFSYDVKMKEKGDIPEGYSVSREKKERFSLILESASTNQTSMYLCASGRQGLSTEAFFGQGTRLTVV.